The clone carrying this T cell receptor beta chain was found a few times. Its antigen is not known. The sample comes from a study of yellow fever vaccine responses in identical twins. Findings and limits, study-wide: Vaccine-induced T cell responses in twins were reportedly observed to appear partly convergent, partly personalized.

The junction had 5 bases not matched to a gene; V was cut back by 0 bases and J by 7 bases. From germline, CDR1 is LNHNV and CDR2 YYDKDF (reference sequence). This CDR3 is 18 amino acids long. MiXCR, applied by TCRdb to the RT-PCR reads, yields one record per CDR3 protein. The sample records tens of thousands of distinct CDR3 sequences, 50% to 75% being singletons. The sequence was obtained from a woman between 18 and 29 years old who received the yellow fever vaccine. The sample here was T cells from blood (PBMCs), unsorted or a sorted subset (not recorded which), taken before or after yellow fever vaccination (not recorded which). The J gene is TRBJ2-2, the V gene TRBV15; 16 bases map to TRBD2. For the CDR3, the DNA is TGTGCCACCAGCAGAGAGGGACTAGCGGGGGGGCAAGTCGGGGAGCTGTTTTTT. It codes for CATSREGLAGGQVGELFF.